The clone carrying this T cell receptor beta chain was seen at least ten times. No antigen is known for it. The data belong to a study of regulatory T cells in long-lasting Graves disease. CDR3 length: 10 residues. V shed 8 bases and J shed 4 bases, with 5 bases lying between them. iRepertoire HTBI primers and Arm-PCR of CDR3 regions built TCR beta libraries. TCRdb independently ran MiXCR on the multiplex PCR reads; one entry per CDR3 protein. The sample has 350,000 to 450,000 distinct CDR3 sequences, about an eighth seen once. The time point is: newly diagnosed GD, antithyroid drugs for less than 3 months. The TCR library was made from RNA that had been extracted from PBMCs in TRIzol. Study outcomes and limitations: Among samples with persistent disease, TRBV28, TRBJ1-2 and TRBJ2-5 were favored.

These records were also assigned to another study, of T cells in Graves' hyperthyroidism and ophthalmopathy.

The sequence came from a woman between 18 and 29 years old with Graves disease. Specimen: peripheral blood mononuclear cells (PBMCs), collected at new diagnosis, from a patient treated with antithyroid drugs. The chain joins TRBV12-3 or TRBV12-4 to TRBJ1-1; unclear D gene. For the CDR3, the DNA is TGTGCCAGCGGGGTCACTGAAGCTTTCTTT. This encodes CASGVTEAFF.